These T cell receptor beta chains were read from a single sample in a study of shared clonotypes between healthy human individuals. Libraries were prepared by immunoSEQ multiplex PCR; TCRdb keeps only in-frame clonotypes and omits some of them. The sample holds roughly 2 million clones, about 95% seen once. The sequenced material came from naive CD4+ T cells sorted from blood. The receptor set was obtained from a man younger than 35 in good health. The CDR3 runs from the conserved cysteine through the conserved F or W. The D gene is left open where the match is weak. Clone size appears in some rows only: once, few, many, or a class for an expanded clone.

TGTGCCAGCAGTGTTAGCGGGGGTCAAGAGACCCAGTACTTC | CASSVSGGQETQYF | TRBV6-1 | once | TRBJ2-5 | TRBD2
TGTGCCAGCAGCTACGGCGGGGGGACCGGGGAGCTGTTTTTT | CASSYGGGTGELFF | TRBV7-2 | - | TRBJ2-2 | TRBD2
TGTGCCAGCAGTTTGGGAGGGGGCGCTTATGGCTACACCTTC | CASSLGGGAYGYTF | TRBV6-1 | - | TRBJ1-2 | TRBD1
TGTGCCTGGAGTATCAGGGTCCAAGAGACCCAGTACTTC | CAWSIRVQETQYF | TRBV30 | - | TRBJ2-5 | -
TGTGCCAGCAGGGGTCGACAGTTCTACGAGCAGTACTTC | CASRGRQFYEQYF | TRBV2 | - | TRBJ2-7 | -
TGTGCCAGCAGTGAAACTTCCGGGACAGGTAATTTGCAGTACTTC | CASSETSGTGNLQYF | TRBV6-1 | - | TRBJ2-7 | TRBD1
TGTGCCAGCAGTGAATGGGGGGGCGTGGGTAATGAAAAACTGTTTTTT | CASSEWGGVGNEKLFF | TRBV6-1 | - | TRBJ1-4 | -
TGCGCCAGTACCTGGGTGTTGGCCTATGGCTACACCTTC | CASTWVLAYGYTF | TRBV10-1 | - | TRBJ1-2 | -
TGTGCCAGCAGTCCAAGGAGCGGAAACCAAGAGACCCAGTACTTC | CASSPRSGNQETQYF | TRBV27 | - | TRBJ2-5 | -
TGTGCCAGCAGTTATGGAGGGGTCCCCACAGATACGCAGTATTTT | CASSYGGVPTDTQYF | TRBV6-5 | - | TRBJ2-3 | -
TGTGCCTGGAGTGACGGAAGCTCCTACGAGCAGTACTTC | CAWSDGSSYEQYF | TRBV30 | once | TRBJ2-7 | -
TGTGCCAGCAGCCCAATGGGCGCGGGAGGACTAACGGGCCAGTACTTC | CASSPMGAGGLTGQYF | TRBV7-9 | - | TRBJ2-7 | TRBD2
TGTGCCAGCAGGTCCGGGACAGGCGGGAACACTGAAGCTTTCTTT | CASRSGTGGNTEAFF | TRBV28 | - | TRBJ1-1 | TRBD1
TGTGCCAGCAGTTCGCAGGGGGCTCACTATGGCTACACCTTC | CASSSQGAHYGYTF | TRBV2 | - | TRBJ1-2 | TRBD1
TGCGCCAGCAGCTTGGCACAGGGGGCGTACGAGCAGTACTTC | CASSLAQGAYEQYF | TRBV5-1 | - | TRBJ2-7 | TRBD1
TGTGCTAGCAGCCCTTATACCGCGGAGACCCAGTACTTC | CASSPYTAETQYF | TRBV7-7 | few | TRBJ2-5 | -
TGTGCCAGCAGCTTAGTTGGGTCCTCCTACGAGCAGTACTTC | CASSLVGSSYEQYF | TRBV7-8 | - | TRBJ2-7 | -
TGTGCCAGCAGCTTAGCACAGGGGCACTTTAACTATGGCTACACCTTC | CASSLAQGHFNYGYTF | TRBV7-2 | - | TRBJ1-2 | TRBD1
TGCGCCAGCAGCTTGTACGGCGGAGAGACCCAGTACTTC | CASSLYGGETQYF | TRBV5-1 | - | TRBJ2-5 | -
TGTGCCAGCTCACCCAAGACAGGGAGTAATTCACCCCTCCACTTT | CASSPKTGSNSPLHF | TRBV18 | - | TRBJ1-6 | TRBD1
TGTGCCAGCAGCCCAATCACAGGGCCCCGAGGCACCATATATTTT | CASSPITGPRGTIYF | TRBV9 | - | TRBJ1-3 | -
TGCAGCGTTGCCCCGAGGTCCGGGACAGGGGCCCAAAACACTGAAGCTTTCTTT | CSVAPRSGTGAQNTEAFF | TRBV29-1 | once | TRBJ1-1 | TRBD1
TGTGCCAGCACTCACCTGACCGATGTGAGGAGGGATCTGTTTTTT | CASTHLTDVRRDLFF | TRBV6-1 | - | TRBJ1-4 | -
TGCGCCAGCAGCCAAACGTTGGCGGTCTACGAGCAGTACTTC | CASSQTLAVYEQYF | TRBV4-1 | - | TRBJ2-7 | -
TGTGCCAGCAGTTCAACGAGAGGGACGAGCTCCTACGAGCAGTACTTC | CASSSTRGTSSYEQYF | TRBV6-5 | - | TRBJ2-7 | -
TGTGCCAGCAGCACCGACAGGGAAGATACGCAGTATTTT | CASSTDREDTQYF | TRBV9 | - | TRBJ2-3 | TRBD1
TGCGCCAGCAGCGACTCGGAGTTCGAGCAGTACTTC | CASSDSEFEQYF | TRBV5-1 | - | TRBJ2-7 | -
TGTGCCAGCAGTTTAAGAGGGTACCCCTATAGCAATCAGCCCCAGCATTTT | CASSLRGYPYSNQPQHF | TRBV28 | - | TRBJ1-5 | -
TGCGCCAGCAGCCTTGATCTCTTGGGATACGAGCAGTACTTC | CASSLDLLGYEQYF | TRBV4-3 | once | TRBJ2-7 | -
TGTGCCAGCAGCGCTTCGAGAAGCACAGATACGCAGTATTTT | CASSASRSTDTQYF | TRBV7-2 | - | TRBJ2-3 | -
TGCGCCAGCAGCCCACGACAGGGGGCCGATTCACCCCTCCACTTT | CASSPRQGADSPLHF | TRBV5-1 | - | TRBJ1-6 | TRBD1
TGTGCCAGCGCGCAGGGGGCCCGGTCTGGAAACACCATATATTTT | CASAQGARSGNTIYF | TRBV14 | - | TRBJ1-3 | TRBD1
TGTGCCAGCAGCGTAGCGGCTAGCGGGGGTAGGGAGACCCAGTACTTC | CASSVAASGGRETQYF | TRBV9 | - | TRBJ2-5 | TRBD2
TGTGCCAGCAGCTTGTTGGACAGCCCTGAAGCTTTCTTT | CASSLLDSPEAFF | TRBV5-4 | - | TRBJ1-1 | -
TGTGCCTGGAGGCCCCTTGGGGAGGGTGGGGAGACCCAGTACTTC | CAWRPLGEGGETQYF | TRBV30 | - | TRBJ2-5 | TRBD2
TGTGCCAGCAGCTTGCTTGGCGGTGGAGGAGAGACCCAGTACTTC | CASSLLGGGGETQYF | TRBV5-6 | - | TRBJ2-5 | -
TGCAGCGTTGGCCCCGAGGGTGGCTACACCTTC | CSVGPEGGYTF | TRBV29-1 | - | TRBJ1-2 | -
TGTGCCAGCAGCGGGGCTAGCGGGAGTGGCTACGAGCAGTACTTC | CASSGASGSGYEQYF | TRBV7-2 | once | TRBJ2-7 | TRBD2
TGTGCCAGCTCACGACGAGTACTAGCGGGAGGTGAGAACACCGGGGAGCTGTTTTTT | CASSRRVLAGGENTGELFF | TRBV18 | - | TRBJ2-2 | TRBD2
TGTGCCAGCAGCACCGGGACTAGCGGGTATTACGAGCAGTACTTC | CASSTGTSGYYEQYF | TRBV7-2 | - | TRBJ2-7 | TRBD2
TGCGCCAGCAGCTTGGAGGCTAGCTCCCCAGATACGCAGTATTTT | CASSLEASSPDTQYF | TRBV5-1 | - | TRBJ2-3 | -
TGTGCCAGCAGTGAAAGGGCGGGGGGGCTCACAGATACGCAGTATTTT | CASSERAGGLTDTQYF | TRBV6-1 | - | TRBJ2-3 | TRBD2
TGTGCCAGCAGCTTAGCCTCCCATGAAGCTTTCTTT | CASSLASHEAFF | TRBV7-2 | - | TRBJ1-1 | -
TGTGCCAGCAGTGAGGGACAGGGGGTGGTCTATGGCTACACCTTC | CASSEGQGVVYGYTF | TRBV6-1 | - | TRBJ1-2 | TRBD1
TGTGCCAGCAGCTTGGAGGTTGGAACCGGAAACACCATATATTTT | CASSLEVGTGNTIYF | TRBV7-2 | - | TRBJ1-3 | -
TGTGCCAGCAGTCGGACGGAGTCGGGAGAGCAGTACTTC | CASSRTESGEQYF | TRBV6-6 | - | TRBJ2-7 | -